These 26 T cell receptor beta chains originate from one sample sequenced in a study of cytomegalovirus exposure and HLA in healthy donors. The table came from immunoSEQ multiplex PCR; TCRdb's copy has only in-frame clones and leaves some out. In the table there are tens of thousands of clones, more than 75% of which are singletons. The sample comprised PBMCs. The receptors were gathered from a man aged 25 to 45 in good health and CMV-seronegative.

This chain joins TRBV6-6 and TRBJ1-3, with D possibly matching TRBD1 (5 bases). This CDR3 is built from 15 residues. V gave up 4 bases and J gave up 4 bases, with 14 bases separating them. Per the germline V gene, CDR1 is MNHNY and CDR2 is SVGAGI (reference sequence). The CDR3: CASSWGESVGNTIYF. CDR3 DNA: TGTGCCAGCAGTTGGGGGGAGTCGGTCGGAAACACCATATATTTT.

This chain uses TRBV5-4 with TRBJ2-7; 7 bases align to TRBD1. Germline loops: CDR1 SGHNT, CDR2 YYREEE (reference sequence). The CDR3 has 15 residues. Trimming cost V 0 bases and J 4 bases; bases outside gene matches: 7. CDR3 protein: CASSLGAGGQYEQYF. As DNA, the CDR3 is TGTGCCAGCAGCTTGGGGGCAGGGGGTCAATACGAGCAGTACTTC.

A note on this clone: Mismatch with germline at one junction end may stem from a read error. The chain employs TRBV9 and TRBJ2-3; TRBD2 matches 9 bases. The germline V gene encodes CDR1 SGDLS and CDR2 YYNGEE. The CDR3 is made up of 15 amino acids. The CDR3 DNA follows: TGTGCCAGCAGTGTAGCGGGGGATAGCACAGATACGCAGTATTTT. Amino acid sequence: CASSVAGDSTDTQYF.

The chain is built from TRBV28 and TRBJ2-7; 12 bases agree with TRBD2. The J segment lost 4 bases and the V segment lost 5 bases, leaving 9 bases of the junction unmatched. The CDR3 spans 16 residues. CDR1 is MDHEN and CDR2 is SYDVKM in the germline V gene. The chain's CDR3 is CASSPRRLAGGYEQYF. CDR3 nucleotides: TGTGCCAGCAGTCCCCGGCGGCTAGCGGGAGGGTACGAGCAGTACTTC.

The V and J genes are TRBV7-9 and TRBJ1-4; D is ambiguous. The CDR3 is 13 residues long. V gave up 11 bases and J gave up 7 bases, with 17 bases separating them. From germline, CDR1 is SEHNR and CDR2 FQNEAQ (reference sequence). CDR3 protein: CAGGVPFSEKLFF. The CDR3 DNA reads TGTGCCGGCGGGGTCCCCTTTAGTGAAAAACTGTTTTTT.

The V gene is TRBV6-6, the J gene TRBJ1-2; 8 bases are a match to TRBD1. V gave up 5 bases and J gave up 3 bases; unmatched junction bases: 2. The length of the CDR3 is 13 residues. Germline assignment: CDR1 MNHNY and CDR2 SVGAGI (reference sequence). CDR3 sequence (DNA): TGTGCCAGCAGTGAGACAGGGGACTATGGCTACACCTTC. Translating gives CASSETGDYGYTF.

This chain connects TRBV7-2 to TRBJ1-3; D possibly corresponds to TRBD1 (6 bases). From germline, CDR1 is SGHTA and CDR2 FQGNSA. Trimming left V 4 bases short and J 0 bases short, with 7 bases between. This CDR3 region has 14 residues. The CDR3 here is CASSSTGSGNTIYF. The CDR3, as DNA: TGTGCCAGCAGCTCGACAGGCTCTGGAAACACCATATATTTT.

V usage is TRBV28 and J usage is TRBJ2-3; TRBD2 agrees at 7 bases. Germline CDR1 and CDR2: MDHEN and SYDVKM. This CDR3 is 18 amino acids long. Germline trimming cut 1 base from V and 1 base from J; bases unmatched to any gene: 11. This CDR3 is CASSLLRETDVRTDTQYF. The CDR3 DNA reads TGTGCCAGCAGTTTATTGCGGGAGACGGATGTCCGCACAGATACGCAGTATTTT.

This sequence joins TRBV28 and TRBJ2-1, with D possibly being TRBD2 (6 bases). The V and J ends lost 6 bases and 9 bases respectively, with 18 bases between them. CDR3 length: 14 residues. Germline CDR1 reads MDHEN; CDR2 reads SYDVKM. In DNA form, the CDR3 reads TGTGCCAGCAGGCTGCGCGGGGAGAGGATTGAGCAGTTCTTC. Its translation: CASRLRGERIEQFF. The full variable domain, in which reference TRBV28 and TRBJ2-1 provide the parts outside the CDR3, is DVKVTQSSRYLVKRTGEKVFLECVQDMDHENMFWYRQDPGLGLRLIYFSYDVKMKEKGDIPEGYSVSREKKERFSLILESASTNQTSMYLCASRLRGERIEQFFGPGTRLTVL.

CDR3 DNA: TGTGCCAGTTCGGGACTAGCGGGAGCGTATGCCCAGTACTTC. This sequence encodes CASSGLAGAYAQYF. The chain uses TRBV7-9 and TRBJ2-5, with 14 bases aligning to TRBD2. V lost 9 bases and J lost 9; bases outside the gene matches: 9. The CDR3 contains 14 residues. CDR1 is SEHNR and CDR2 is FQNEAQ in the germline V gene (reference sequence).

The chain couples TRBV5-6 to TRBJ2-3, with TRBD1 as a possible D gene (5 bases). Germline CDR1 reads SGHDT; CDR2 reads YYEEEE. CDR3 length: 13 amino acids. Trimming pared 4 bases from V and 5 bases from J, leaving 11 bases between. The DNA of the CDR3 is TGTGCCAGCAGCCATTGGGGCAGAGATACGCAGTATTTT. Translating it yields CASSHWGRDTQYF.

The chain employs TRBV9 and TRBJ2-3, with D possibly matching TRBD2 (5 bases). This CDR3 comprises 14 residues. Trimming removed 3 bases at V and 2 bases at J, with 10 bases between. Germline CDR1 and CDR2: SGDLS and YYNGEE. The CDR3 DNA follows: TGTGCCAGCAGCGCACTAGGAGCCACAGATACGCAGTATTTT. It encodes CASSALGATDTQYF.

The V and J genes are TRBV19 and TRBJ1-5; TRBD1 is a possible D gene (5 bases). Germline V gives CDR1 LNHDA, CDR2 SQIVND (reference sequence). The CDR3 is made up of 14 amino acids. The ends were cut back, 4 bases at V and 9 bases at J, with 16 bases in the middle. DNA of the CDR3: TGTGCCAGTAGTAGAGTAGACAGTAGGGTGCCCCAGCATTTT. Protein product: CASSRVDSRVPQHF.

This clone was recorded a few times. This chain connects TRBV9 to TRBJ1-2; the match to TRBD1 covers 7 bases. The CDR3 extends over 15 amino acids. Per germline, CDR1 SGDLS and CDR2 YYNGEE. The J segment lost 3 bases and the V segment lost 0 bases, leaving 5 bases of the junction unmatched. CDR3 sequence: CASSVVDRTDYGYTF. The CDR3, as DNA: TGTGCCAGCAGCGTAGTGGACAGGACGGACTATGGCTACACCTTC. Using reference TRBV9 and TRBJ1-2 for the parts outside the CDR3, the full variable domain is DSGVTQTPKHLITATGQRVTLRCSPRSGDLSVYWYQQSLDQGLQFLIQYYNGEERAKGNILERFSAQQFPDLHSELNLSSLELGDSALYFCASSVVDRTDYGYTFGSGTRLTVV.

The table lists this clone with a few counts. The chain joins TRBV2 to TRBJ2-7, with 8 bases fitting TRBD2. Trimming at V came to 4 bases and at J to 1 base, leaving 3 bases not matched to a gene. Germline V lookup: CDR1 SNHLY, CDR2 FYNNEI. CDR3 length equals 14 residues. The CDR3 nucleotides are TGTGCCAGCAGTGTGGGCGGGAGGTCCTACGAGCAGTACTTC. Its protein product is CASSVGGRSYEQYF. Combining the CDR3 with reference TRBV2 and TRBJ2-7 gives the whole variable domain EPEVTQTPSHQVTQMGQEVILRCVPISNHLYFYWYRQILGQKVEFLVSFYNNEISEKSEIFDDQFSVERPDGSNFTLKIRSTKLEDSAMYFCASSVGGRSYEQYFGPGTRLTVT.

V is TRBV2 and J is TRBJ2-2, with D possibly TRBD1 on 5 matching bases. The CDR3 is 13 amino acids. V was trimmed by 5 bases and J by 6 bases, leaving 10 bases between them. Germline CDR1 is SNHLY and CDR2 is FYNNEI. The CDR3 region has the DNA TGTGCCAGCAGTACTACAGGCTCCGGGGAGCTGTTTTTT. It translates to CASSTTGSGELFF.

CDR3 loop: CASSHSGGADEQYF. The CDR3 region has the DNA TGCGCCAGCAGCCATAGCGGGGGGGCCGACGAGCAGTACTTC. This chain links TRBV5-1 with TRBJ2-7; 11 nucleotides match TRBD2. The CDR3 length is 14 residues. CDR1 SGHRS and CDR2 YFSETQ come from the germline V gene. The V segment lost 4 bases and the J segment 5 bases; nucleotides outside the gene matches: 5. Supplemented by reference TRBV5-1 and TRBJ2-7, the full variable domain reads KAGVTQTPRYLIKTRGQQVTLSCSPISGHRSVSWYQQTPGQGLQFLFEYFSETQRNKGNFPGRFSGRQFSNSRSEMNVSTLELGDSALYLCASSHSGGADEQYFGPGTRLTVT.

The chain uses TRBV7-8 and TRBJ2-1, with no clear D. The CDR3 totals 18 residues. Germline assignment: CDR1 SGHVS and CDR2 FQNEAQ. V lost 5 bases, J lost 7 bases, and 27 bases lay in between. For the CDR3, the DNA is TGTGCCAGCAGCCCCAGTCGGGTTAGGTCTATCTCTAGGAATGAGCAGTTCTTC. Amino acids: CASSPSRVRSISRNEQFF.

The chain carries TRBV6-6 and TRBJ1-4; D might be TRBD1 (6 bases). Trimming left V 6 bases short and J 6 bases short, with 17 bases between. Germline CDR1 is MNHNY and CDR2 is SVGAGI (reference sequence). The CDR3 is 15 residues long. The CDR3 DNA reads as TGTGCCAGCAGCGTACTCAGGGGCGCGGATGAAAAACTGTTTTTT. Translation gives CASSVLRGADEKLFF.

This chain connects TRBV15 to TRBJ2-7; 7 nucleotides match TRBD2. CDR3 length equals 14 residues. The ends lost 8 bases at V and 3 bases at J; junction bases unmatched: 10. Germline V gene sequence: CDR1 LNHNV, CDR2 YYDKDF (reference sequence). The CDR3 is CATGALERDYEQYF. As DNA, the CDR3 is TGTGCCACCGGGGCACTAGAGCGGGACTACGAGCAGTACTTC.

The V gene is TRBV2, the J gene TRBJ2-7; TRBD2 might be the D (6 bases). V lost 5 bases, J lost 7 bases, and 21 bases lay in between. Looked up from germline, CDR1 is SNHLY and CDR2 is FYNNEI. The CDR3 runs to 15 residues. CDR3 DNA: TGTGCCAGCAGTCCCGATGGAGCGGGTTTTAGAGAGCAGTACTTC. Translation: CASSPDGAGFREQYF.

This clone rates as medium-sized. This chain connects TRBV19 to TRBJ1-4; 8 bases agree with TRBD1. Germline V gene sequence: CDR1 LNHDA, CDR2 SQIVND (reference sequence). This CDR3 region has 15 residues. With 4 bases clipped from V and 3 bases from J, the junction kept 4 bases outside the gene matches. The chain's CDR3 is CASSSQGAANEKLFF. For the CDR3, the DNA is TGTGCCAGTAGTAGTCAGGGGGCGGCTAATGAAAAACTGTTTTTT.

The genes are TRBV6-5 and TRBJ1-6; 9 bases agree with TRBD1. CDR3 length: 14 residues. CDR1 and CDR2 from the germline V gene are MNHEY and SVGAGI. J gave up 4 bases and V 7 bases, and 2 bases lay outside the gene matches. CDR3 bases: TGTGCCAGCAATGGACAGGGGTATAATTCACCCCTCCACTTT. Amino acids: CASNGQGYNSPLHF.

The rearrangement joins TRBV29-1 to TRBJ2-7, with TRBD1 matching 9 bases. This CDR3 has 14 residues. V lost 6 bases to trimming and J lost 5 bases; unmatched junction nucleotides: 11. Germline V gene lookup returns CDR1 SQVTM and CDR2 ANQGSEA. The CDR3, as DNA: TGCAGCGTGGTTGACCGGGACAGGGCCGACGAGCAGTACTTC. Translated, it gives CSVVDRDRADEQYF.

This chain uses TRBV7-9 with TRBJ2-1; maybe TRBD2 (6 bases). CDR3 size: 18 residues. CDR1 and CDR2 (germline): SEHNR, FQNEAQ (reference sequence). V was shortened by 0 bases and J by 6 bases, with 21 bases between the two germline ends. In nucleotides, the CDR3 is TGTGCCAGCAGCTTAGCGACGCAGGGCCTTAAGGAGGGCAATGAGCAGTTCTTC. Protein: CASSLATQGLKEGNEQFF.

This chain connects TRBV28 to TRBJ1-5; TRBD1 agrees at 8 bases. The germline V gene has CDR1 MDHEN and CDR2 SYDVKM. Losses at the gene ends were 5 bases for V and 1 base for J; bases not matched to a gene: 10. The CDR3 is 17 residues long. The CDR3, as DNA: TGTGCCAGCAGTGGGAATGACAGGGGCGTGAGCAATCAGCCCCAGCATTTT. The encoded protein is CASSGNDRGVSNQPQHF.